This record looks at one T cell receptor beta chain sequence and its context. Its antigen is not identified. Produced via immunoSEQ multiplex PCR; TCRdb's table is partial and in-frame only. The table shows 35,000 to 40,000 clones, with around 80% occurring only once. This sample is part of a study of a mutant IDH1 vaccine in newly diagnosed glioma. On the study more broadly: Treated patients, approximately 60% male and roughly 40% female, averaged about 42 years of age. The therapy given earlier, which was standard therapy, consisted of radiotherapy, temozolomide, or both, and most of the patients received both.

This CDR3 comprises 13 residues. Trimming pared 6 bases from V and 1 base from J, leaving 7 bases between. The germline V gene encodes CDR1 SGHTA and CDR2 FQGNSA. Findings and limits, study-wide: With respect to changes in top peripheral T cell clonotypes, pseudoprogression seemed unrelated.

Time point given: baseline, week 1 (first vaccination visit). Treatment specified: pre-vaccination baseline after standard-of-care therapy. The V call is TRBV7-2, the J call TRBJ1-5; D gene ambiguous. This TCR came from a man aged 40-49 years with glioma. Some clones in this sample may be carry-over from other donors' samples. The sequencing used PBMCs, collected from a glioma patient treated with radiotherapy, temozolomide or both. The CDR3 bases are TGTGCCAGCAGTCTCGAGAGCAATCAGCCCCAGCATTTT. Residues: CASSLESNQPQHF.